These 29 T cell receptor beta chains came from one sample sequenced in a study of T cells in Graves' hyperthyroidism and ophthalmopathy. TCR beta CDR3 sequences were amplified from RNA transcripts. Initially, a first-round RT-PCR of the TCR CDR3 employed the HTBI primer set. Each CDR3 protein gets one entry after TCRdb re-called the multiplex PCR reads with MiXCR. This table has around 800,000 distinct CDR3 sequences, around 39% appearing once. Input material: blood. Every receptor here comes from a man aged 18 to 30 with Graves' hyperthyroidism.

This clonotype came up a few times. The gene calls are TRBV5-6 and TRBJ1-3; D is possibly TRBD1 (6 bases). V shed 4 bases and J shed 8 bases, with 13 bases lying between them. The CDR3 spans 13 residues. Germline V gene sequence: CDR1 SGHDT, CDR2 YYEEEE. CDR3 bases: TGTGCCAGCAGCGGAGCACAGGGTTACACCATATATTTT. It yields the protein CASSGAQGYTIYF.

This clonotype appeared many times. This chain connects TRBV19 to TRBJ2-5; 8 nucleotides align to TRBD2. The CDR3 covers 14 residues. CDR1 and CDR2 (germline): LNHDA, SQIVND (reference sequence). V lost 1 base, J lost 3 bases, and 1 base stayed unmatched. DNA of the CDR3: TGTGCCAGTAGTATAGTAGCGGGGAAAGAGACCCAGTACTTC. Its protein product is CASSIVAGKETQYF.

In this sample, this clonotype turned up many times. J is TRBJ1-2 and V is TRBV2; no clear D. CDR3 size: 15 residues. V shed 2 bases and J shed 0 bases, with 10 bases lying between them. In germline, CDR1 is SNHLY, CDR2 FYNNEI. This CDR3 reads CASSERGQSNYGYTF. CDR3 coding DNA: TGTGCCAGCAGTGAACGTGGCCAATCTAACTATGGCTACACCTTC.

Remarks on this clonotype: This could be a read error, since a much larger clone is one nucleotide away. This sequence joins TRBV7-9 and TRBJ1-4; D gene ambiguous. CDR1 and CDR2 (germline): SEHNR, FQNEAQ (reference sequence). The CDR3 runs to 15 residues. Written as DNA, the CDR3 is TGTGCCAGCAGCTTGCCGGGCACAACTAATGAAAAACTGCTTTTT. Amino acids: CASSLPGTTNEKLLF.

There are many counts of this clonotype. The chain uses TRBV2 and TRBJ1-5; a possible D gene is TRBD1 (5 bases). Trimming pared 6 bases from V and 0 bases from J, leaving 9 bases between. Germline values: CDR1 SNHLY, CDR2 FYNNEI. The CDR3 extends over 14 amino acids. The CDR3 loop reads CASSFGGSNQPQHF. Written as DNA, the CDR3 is TGTGCCAGCAGCTTCGGGGGTAGCAATCAGCCCCAGCATTTT. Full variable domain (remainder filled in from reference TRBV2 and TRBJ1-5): EPEVTQTPSHQVTQMGQEVILRCVPISNHLYFYWYRQILGQKVEFLVSFYNNEISEKSEIFDDQFSVERPDGSNFTLKIRSTKLEDSAMYFCASSFGGSNQPQHFGDGTRLSIL.

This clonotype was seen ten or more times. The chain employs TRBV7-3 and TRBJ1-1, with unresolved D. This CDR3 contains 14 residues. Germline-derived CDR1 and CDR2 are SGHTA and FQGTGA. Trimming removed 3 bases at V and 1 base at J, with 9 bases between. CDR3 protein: CASSFQARNTEAFF. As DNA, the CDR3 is TGTGCCAGCAGCTTCCAGGCAAGGAACACTGAAGCTTTCTTT.

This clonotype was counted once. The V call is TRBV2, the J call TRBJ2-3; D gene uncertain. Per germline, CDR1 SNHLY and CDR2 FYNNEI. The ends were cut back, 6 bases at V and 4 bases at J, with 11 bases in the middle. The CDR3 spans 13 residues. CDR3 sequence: CASRNDRPDTQYF. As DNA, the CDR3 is TGTGCCAGCAGAAATGATAGGCCAGATACGCAGTATTTT.

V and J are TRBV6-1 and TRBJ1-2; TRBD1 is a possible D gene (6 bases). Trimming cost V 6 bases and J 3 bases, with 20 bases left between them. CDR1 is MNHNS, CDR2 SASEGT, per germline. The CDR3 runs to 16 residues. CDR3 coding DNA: TGTGCCAGCAGCCGGGGGGGGCAGCGAAGCCACTATGGCTACACCTTC. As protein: CASSRGGQRSHYGYTF.

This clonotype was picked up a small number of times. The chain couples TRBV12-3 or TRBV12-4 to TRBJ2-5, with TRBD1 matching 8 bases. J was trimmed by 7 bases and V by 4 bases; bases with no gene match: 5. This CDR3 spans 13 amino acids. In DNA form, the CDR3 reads TGTGCCAGCAGTTCCCCTACAGGGGGGACCCAGTACTTC. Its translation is CASSSPTGGTQYF.

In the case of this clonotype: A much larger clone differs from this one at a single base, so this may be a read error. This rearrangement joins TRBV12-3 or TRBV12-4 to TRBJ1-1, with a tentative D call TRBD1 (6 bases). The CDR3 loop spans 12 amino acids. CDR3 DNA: TGTGCCAGCAACAGGGCGAACACTGGAGCTTTCTTT. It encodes CASNRANTGAFF.

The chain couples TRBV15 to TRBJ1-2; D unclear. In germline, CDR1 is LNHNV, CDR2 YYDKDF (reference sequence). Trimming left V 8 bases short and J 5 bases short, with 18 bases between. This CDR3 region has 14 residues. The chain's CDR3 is CATRDPAGRYGYTF. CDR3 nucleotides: TGTGCCACCCGTGACCCGGCCGGGAGGTATGGCTACACCTTC. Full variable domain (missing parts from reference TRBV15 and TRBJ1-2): DAMVIQNPRYQVTQFGKPVTLSCSQTLNHNVMYWYQQKSSQAPKLLFHYYDKDFNNEADTPDNFQSRRPNTSFCFLDIRSPGLGDTAMYLCATRDPAGRYGYTFGSGTRLTVV.

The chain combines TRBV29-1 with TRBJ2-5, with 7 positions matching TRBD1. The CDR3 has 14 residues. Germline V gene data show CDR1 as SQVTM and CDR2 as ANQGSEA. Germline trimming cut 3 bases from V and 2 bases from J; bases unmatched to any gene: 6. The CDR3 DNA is TGCAGCGTTGATGAGACAGGGAATCAAGAGACCCAGTACTTC. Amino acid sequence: CSVDETGNQETQYF.

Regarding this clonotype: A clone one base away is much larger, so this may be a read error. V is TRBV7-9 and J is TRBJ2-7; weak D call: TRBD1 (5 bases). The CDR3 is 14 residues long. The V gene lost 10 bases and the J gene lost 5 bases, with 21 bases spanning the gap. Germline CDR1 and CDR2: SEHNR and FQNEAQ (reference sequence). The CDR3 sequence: CANRRTAPGHEQYF. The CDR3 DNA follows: TGTGCCAACAGGCGAACCGCGCCGGGCCACGAGCAGTACTTC.

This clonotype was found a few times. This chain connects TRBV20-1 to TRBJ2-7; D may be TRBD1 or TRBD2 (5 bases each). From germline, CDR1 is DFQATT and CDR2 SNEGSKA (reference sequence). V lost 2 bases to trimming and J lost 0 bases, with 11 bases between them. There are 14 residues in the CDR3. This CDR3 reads CSARKSGSSYEQYF. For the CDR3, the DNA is TGCAGTGCTAGAAAATCAGGGAGCTCCTACGAGCAGTACTTC.

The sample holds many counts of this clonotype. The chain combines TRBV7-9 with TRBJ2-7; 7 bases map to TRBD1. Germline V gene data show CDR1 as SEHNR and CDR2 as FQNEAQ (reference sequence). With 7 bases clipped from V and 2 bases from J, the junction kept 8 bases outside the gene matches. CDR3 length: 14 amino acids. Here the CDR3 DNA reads TGTGCCAGCACCTCACCGGGACAGACCTACGAGCAGTACTTC. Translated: CASTSPGQTYEQYF.

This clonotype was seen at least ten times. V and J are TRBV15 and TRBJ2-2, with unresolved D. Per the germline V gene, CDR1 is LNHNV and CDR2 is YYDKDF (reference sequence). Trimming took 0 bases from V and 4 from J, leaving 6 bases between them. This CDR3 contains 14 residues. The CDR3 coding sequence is TGTGCCACCAGCAGAGATCCGGCCACCGGGGAGCTGTTTTTT. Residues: CATSRDPATGELFF. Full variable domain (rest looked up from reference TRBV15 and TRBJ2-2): DAMVIQNPRYQVTQFGKPVTLSCSQTLNHNVMYWYQQKSSQAPKLLFHYYDKDFNNEADTPDNFQSRRPNTSFCFLDIRSPGLGDTAMYLCATSRDPATGELFFGEGSRLTVL.

The CDR3 DNA reads as TGCAGCGTTGGTCAGGGAGGGGATGGCTACACCTTC. Translation gives CSVGQGGDGYTF. This chain joins TRBV29-1 and TRBJ1-2, with a weak D call TRBD1 (5 bases). The CDR3 consists of 12 residues. The ends were cut back, 4 bases at V and 6 bases at J, with 12 bases in the middle. Germline V gene sequence: CDR1 SQVTM, CDR2 ANQGSEA.

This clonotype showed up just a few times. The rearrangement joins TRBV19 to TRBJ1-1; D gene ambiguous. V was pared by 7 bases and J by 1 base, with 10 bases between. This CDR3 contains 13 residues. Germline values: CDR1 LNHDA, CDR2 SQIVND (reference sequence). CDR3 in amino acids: CASNFQANTEAFF. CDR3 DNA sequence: TGTGCCAGTAATTTCCAGGCGAACACTGAAGCTTTCTTT.

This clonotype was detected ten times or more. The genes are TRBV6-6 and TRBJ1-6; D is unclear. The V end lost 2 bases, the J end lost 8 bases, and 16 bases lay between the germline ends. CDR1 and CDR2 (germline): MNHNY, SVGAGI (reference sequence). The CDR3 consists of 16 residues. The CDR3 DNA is TGTGCCAGCAGTTACACGGACGCGGTCGGCGATTCACCCCTCCACTTT. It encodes CASSYTDAVGDSPLHF.

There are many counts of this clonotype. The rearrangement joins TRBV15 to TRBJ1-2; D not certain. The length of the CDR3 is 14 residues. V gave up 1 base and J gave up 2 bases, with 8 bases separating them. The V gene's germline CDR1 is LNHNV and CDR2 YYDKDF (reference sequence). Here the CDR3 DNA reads TGTGCCACCAGCAGAGTCGGGAGCAACTATGGCTACACCTTC. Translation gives CATSRVGSNYGYTF.

This CDR3 is CASPGGLTDTQYF. CDR3 DNA sequence: TGTGCCAGCCCGGGGGGACTAACAGATACGCAGTATTTT. This chain uses TRBV2 with TRBJ2-3; 7 positions match TRBD2. V dropped 8 bases and J dropped 3; count of bases not matched to a gene: 5. The CDR3 sequence is 13 residues long. Germline-derived CDR1 and CDR2 are SNHLY and FYNNEI.

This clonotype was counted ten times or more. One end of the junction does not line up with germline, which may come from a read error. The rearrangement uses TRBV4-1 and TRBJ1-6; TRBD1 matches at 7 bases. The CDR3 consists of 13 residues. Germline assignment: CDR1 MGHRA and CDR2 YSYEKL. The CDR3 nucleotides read TGTGCCAGCAGCCAGGGGGGGGATTCACCCCTCCACTTT. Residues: CASSQGGDSPLHF.

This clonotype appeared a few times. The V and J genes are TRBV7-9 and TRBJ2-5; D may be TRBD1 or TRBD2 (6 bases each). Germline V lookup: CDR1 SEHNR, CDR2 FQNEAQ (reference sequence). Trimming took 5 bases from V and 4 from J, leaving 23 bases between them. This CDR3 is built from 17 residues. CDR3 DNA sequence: TGTGCCAGCAGCCCAGTGGGGTCCAGGGGAGCGGGAGAGACCCAGTACTTC. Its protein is CASSPVGSRGAGETQYF.

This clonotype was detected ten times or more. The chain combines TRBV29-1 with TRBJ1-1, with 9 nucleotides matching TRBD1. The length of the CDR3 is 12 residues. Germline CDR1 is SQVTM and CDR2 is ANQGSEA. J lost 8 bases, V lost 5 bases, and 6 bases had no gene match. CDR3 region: CSVTGGYSEAFF. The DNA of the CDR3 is TGCAGCGTTACAGGGGGCTATTCGGAAGCTTTCTTT.

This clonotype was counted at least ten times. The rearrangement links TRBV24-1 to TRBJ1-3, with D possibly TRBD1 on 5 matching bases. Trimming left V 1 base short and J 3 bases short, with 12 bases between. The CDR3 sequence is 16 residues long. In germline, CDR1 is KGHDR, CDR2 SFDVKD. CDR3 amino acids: CATSDFLTALGNTIYF. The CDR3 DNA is TGTGCCACCAGTGATTTCTTGACAGCTCTTGGAAACACCATATATTTT.

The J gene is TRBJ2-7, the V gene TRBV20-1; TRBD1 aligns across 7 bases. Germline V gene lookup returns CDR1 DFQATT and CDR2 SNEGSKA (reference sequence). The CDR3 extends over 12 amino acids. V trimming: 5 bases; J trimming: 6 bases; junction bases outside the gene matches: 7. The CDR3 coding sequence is TGCAGTGCTTCACTACAGGGGATCGAGCAGTACTTC. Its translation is CSASLQGIEQYF.

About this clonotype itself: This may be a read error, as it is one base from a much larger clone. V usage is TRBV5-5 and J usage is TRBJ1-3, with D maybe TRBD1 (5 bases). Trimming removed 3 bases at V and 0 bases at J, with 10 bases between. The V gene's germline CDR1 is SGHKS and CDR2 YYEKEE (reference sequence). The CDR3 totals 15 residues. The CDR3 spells CASSWDGISGNTIYF. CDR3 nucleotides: TGTGCCAGCAGCTGGGACGGTATCTCTGGAAACACCATATATTTT.

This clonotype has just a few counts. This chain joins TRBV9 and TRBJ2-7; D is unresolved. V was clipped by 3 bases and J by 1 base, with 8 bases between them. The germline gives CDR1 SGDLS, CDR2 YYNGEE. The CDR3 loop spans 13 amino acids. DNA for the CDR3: TGTGCCAGCAGCGGACCGCGATCCTACGAGCAGTACTTC. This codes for CASSGPRSYEQYF.

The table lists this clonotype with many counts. For the CDR3, the DNA is TGTGCCAGCAGCTTGGTAGGGGACTCCTACGAGCAGTACTTC. This translates into CASSLVGDSYEQYF. The genes are TRBV7-9 and TRBJ2-7; tentatively, D is TRBD1 (5 bases). The CDR3 is 14 amino acids. The V end was cut by 3 bases, the J end by 0 bases, with 9 bases between. From germline, CDR1 is SEHNR and CDR2 FQNEAQ (reference sequence).